The rows below give T cell receptor beta chains drawn from one sample of a study of PD-1 blockade in classical Hodgkin lymphoma. The repertoire was sequenced with immunoSEQ multiplex PCR; TCRdb's copy has only in-frame clones and lacks some. The data show over 50,000 clones, around 85% seen once. Sequences were derived from peripheral blood mononuclear cells (PBMCs), sampled at baseline. These TCRs come from a human donor with classical Hodgkin lymphoma. Each CDR3 is given with its conserved first and last residue. D genes are given only for firm matches. Not all rows give a size; the values are once, few, many and, for expanded clones, a class.

TRBJ2-1,NA,TRBV15,TRBD2,TGTGCCACCAGCCGCGGACTAGCGGAGAATGAGCAGTTCTTC,CATSRGLAENEQFF
TRBJ1-2,NA,TRBV6-5,NA,TGTGCCAGCAGGCCCGACGGACGATACTATGGCTACACCTTC,CASRPDGRYYGYTF
TRBJ1-2,NA,TRBV5-5,NA,TGTGCCAGCAGCTTGGAAGGACGGAAGAACTATGGCTACACCTTC,CASSLEGRKNYGYTF
TRBJ2-3,NA,TRBV15,TRBD1,TGTGCCACCAGCAATAACAGGGGGATCACAGATACGCAGTATTTT,CATSNNRGITDTQYF
TRBJ1-6,NA,TRBV4-1,TRBD1,TGCGCCAGCAGCCCCCCGGACAGGGAAAATAATTCACCCCTCCACTTT,CASSPPDRENNSPLHF
TRBJ2-6,NA,TRBV29-1,NA,TGCAGCGTTGGAAGACAGGGAGGCCGCCAGGCCAACGTCCTGACTTTC,CSVGRQGGRQANVLTF
TRBJ2-2,NA,TRBV7-8,NA,TGTGCCAGCAGCCAGCCGACAACCGGGGAGCTGTTTTTT,CASSQPTTGELFF
TRBJ2-3,NA,TRBV7-3,NA,TGTGCCAGCAGCTTGGGTTCAGGCACAGATACGCAGTATTTT,CASSLGSGTDTQYF
TRBJ2-1,NA,TRBV7-2,TRBD2,TGTGCCAGCAGCTTCCGACTAGCCCATGAGCAGTTCTTC,CASSFRLAHEQFF
TRBJ2-5,NA,TRBV29-1,NA,TGCAGCACCCGAGGGGTAACCCCCAAAGAGACCCAGTACTTC,CSTRGVTPKETQYF
TRBJ2-3,NA,TRBV9,TRBD1,TGTGCCAGCAGCGTAGGGACAGGCTACACAGATACGCAGTATTTT,CASSVGTGYTDTQYF
TRBJ2-3,NA,TRBV11-2,TRBD2,TGTGCCAGCAGCATGGGACTAGCGGGACCCACAGATACGCAGTATTTT,CASSMGLAGPTDTQYF
TRBJ2-3,NA,TRBV27,TRBD2,TGTGCCAGCAGTTTACTAGCGGGAAGGACGCAGTATTTT,CASSLLAGRTQYF
TRBJ2-3,NA,TRBV2,NA,TGTGCCAGCACTGGGACACTTAGCACAGATACGCAGTATTTT,CASTGTLSTDTQYF
TRBJ2-3,NA,TRBV11-3,TRBD2,TGTGCCAGCAGCTCAGGACTAGCGGGAGGTAGCACAGATACGCAGTATTTT,CASSSGLAGGSTDTQYF
TRBJ1-2,few,TRBV9,NA,TGTGCCAGCAAGGGAGGGGACTATGGCTACACCTTC,CASKGGDYGYTF
TRBJ1-2,few,TRBV6-5,TRBD1,TGTGCCAGCAGTTACTCCTGGACAGGGGAGGATGGCTACACCTTC,CASSYSWTGEDGYTF
TRBJ2-7,NA,TRBV6-5,NA,TGTGCCAGCAGTTACTCACAAGGCTCGAGCTCCTACGAGCAGTACTTC,CASSYSQGSSSYEQYF
TRBJ2-3,NA,TRBV6-5,TRBD2,TGTGCCAGCAGTTACTCAGCGGGAGGGCCAGATACGCAGTATTTT,CASSYSAGGPDTQYF
TRBJ2-1,NA,TRBV4-3,NA,TGCGCCAGCAGCCAAGATTTGGAGGGAGTGAGTCGCAATGAGCAGTTCTTC,CASSQDLEGVSRNEQFF
TRBJ1-1,NA,TRBV25-1,TRBD1,TGTGCCAGCAGGATAACAGGGGACACTGAAGCTTTCTTT,CASRITGDTEAFF
TRBJ2-7,NA,TRBV7-8,TRBD2,TGTGCCAGCAGCTCCAGAGGACTAGCGGCGGGCTCCTACGAGCAGTACTTC,CASSSRGLAAGSYEQYF
TRBJ1-1,NA,TRBV5-4,NA,TGTGCCAGCACAGATAGAGTGAACACTGAAGCTTTCTTT,CASTDRVNTEAFF
TRBJ1-1,NA,TRBV9,NA,TGTGCCAGCAGCGTATGGTACGAGGCTACTGAAGCTTTCTTT,CASSVWYEATEAFF
TRBJ1-5,NA,TRBV27,TRBD1,TGTGCCAGCAGCACAGGGGGTTATAGCAATCAGCCCCAGCATTTT,CASSTGGYSNQPQHF
TRBJ2-1,NA,TRBV11-3,NA,TGTGCCAGCAGCTCCCGCCTGGGACTGGGCAATGAGCAGTTCTTC,CASSSRLGLGNEQFF
TRBJ2-2,NA,TRBV4-1,NA,TGCGCCAGCAGCCGCCCACAAGATCAGGCCGGGGAGCTGTTTTTT,CASSRPQDQAGELFF
TRBJ1-1,NA,TRBV11-3,NA,TGTGCCAGCAGCCCGGGACTGCTCACTGAAGCTTTCTTT,CASSPGLLTEAFF
TRBJ2-7,NA,TRBV5-6,TRBD2,TGTGCCAGCAGCTTCGGGGGGTTTTCCTACGAGCAGTACTTC,CASSFGGFSYEQYF